The present T cell receptor (beta chain) was sequenced within a study of metastatic and nonmetastatic thyroid tumors. This clone was recorded at least ten times. V lost 6 bases and J 3 bases, leaving 10 bases between the germline ends. Germline loops: CDR1 SGHRS, CDR2 YFSETQ. CDR3 length: 13 amino acids. TCRdb re-analyzed the PCR reads using MiXCR. In the table there are approximately 32,000 clones, approximately 16% of which are singletons. No patient had received any treatment before thyroid surgery. The origin of this receptor is a male donor with papillary thyroid cancer or a benign thyroid nodule (not recorded which). Some clones in this sample may be carry-over from other donors' samples. The chain combines TRBV5-1 with TRBJ2-1; D is uncertain. What was sequenced was blood. CDR3 bases: TGCGCCAGCAACCCCGACAACTACAATGAGCAGTTCTTC. This sequence encodes CASNPDNYNEQFF.